This entry concerns a single T cell receptor (beta chain). Its antigen is as yet unknown. These data originate in a study of Ad26.COV2.S vaccination and SARS-CoV-2 variants. Study overall: This donor came from the COV1001 trial of Ad26.COV2.S.

Whole-study results and caveats: The analyses of TCR breadth and depth may have understated the size of total T cell responses.

As to treatment: about 20 received Ad26.COV2.S at low or high dose, single or two shots; about 5 received placebo; per-sample allocation not given. The study sampled participants on day 63 after the first vaccine or placebo injection. Germline CDR1 reads SGDLS; CDR2 reads YYNGEE. This CDR3 is 14 amino acids long. The V end lost 4 bases, the J end lost 7 bases, and 16 bases lay between the germline ends. Generated by immunoSEQ multiplex PCR, the TCRdb table keeps only in-frame clones and is missing some. The table records 410,000 or so clones, about 90% of them present only once. This sequence was found in a person between 18 and 65 years old who received the Ad26.COV2.S COVID-19 vaccine or a placebo. V and J are TRBV9 and TRBJ2-3; maybe TRBD2 (7 bases). Specimen: peripheral blood, collected in a trial of Ad26.COV2.S vaccine versus placebo. The CDR3 DNA sequence: TGTGCCAGCAGCCAGGGAGGGGGAGCGCATACGCAGTATTTT. Translation gives CASSQGGGAHTQYF.